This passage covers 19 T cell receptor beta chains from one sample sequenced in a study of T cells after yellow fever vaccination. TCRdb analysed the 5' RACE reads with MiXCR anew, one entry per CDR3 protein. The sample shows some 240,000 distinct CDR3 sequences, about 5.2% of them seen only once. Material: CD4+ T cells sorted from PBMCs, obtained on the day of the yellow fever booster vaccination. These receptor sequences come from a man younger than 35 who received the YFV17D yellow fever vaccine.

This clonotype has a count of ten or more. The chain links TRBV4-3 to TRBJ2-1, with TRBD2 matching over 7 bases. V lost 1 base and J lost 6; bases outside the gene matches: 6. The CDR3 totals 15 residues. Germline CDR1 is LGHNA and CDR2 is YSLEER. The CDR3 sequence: CASSQGLTSSNEQFF. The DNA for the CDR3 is TGCGCCAGCAGCCAAGGGTTGACTAGCTCCAATGAGCAGTTCTTC.

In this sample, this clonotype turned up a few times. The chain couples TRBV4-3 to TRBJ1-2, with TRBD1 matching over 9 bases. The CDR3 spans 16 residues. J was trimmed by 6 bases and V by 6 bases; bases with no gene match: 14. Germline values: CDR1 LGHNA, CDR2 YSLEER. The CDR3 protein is CASRGNDRGFRDGYTF. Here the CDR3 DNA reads TGCGCCAGCAGGGGGAACGACAGGGGGTTTAGAGATGGCTACACCTTC.

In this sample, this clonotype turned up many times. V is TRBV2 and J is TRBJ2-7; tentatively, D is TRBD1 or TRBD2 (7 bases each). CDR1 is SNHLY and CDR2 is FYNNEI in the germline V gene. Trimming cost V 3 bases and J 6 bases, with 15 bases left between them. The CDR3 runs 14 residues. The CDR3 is CASSEVGGGSEQYF. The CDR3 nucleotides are TGTGCCAGCAGTGAGGTGGGAGGGGGCTCCGAGCAGTACTTC.

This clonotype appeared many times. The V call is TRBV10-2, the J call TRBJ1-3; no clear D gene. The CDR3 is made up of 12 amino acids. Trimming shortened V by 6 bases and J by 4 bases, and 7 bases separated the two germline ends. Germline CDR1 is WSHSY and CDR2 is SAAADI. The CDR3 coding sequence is TGCGCCAGCAGCGCTAGCGGAAACACCATATATTTT. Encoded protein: CASSASGNTIYF.

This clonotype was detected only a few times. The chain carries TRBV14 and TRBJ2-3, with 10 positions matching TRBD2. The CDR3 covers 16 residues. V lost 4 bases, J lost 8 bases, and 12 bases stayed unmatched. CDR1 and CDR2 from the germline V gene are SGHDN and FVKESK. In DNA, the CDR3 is TGTGCCAGCAGCCTTCTCGGGACAGCGGGGGGGCCTACGCAGTATTTT. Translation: CASSLLGTAGGPTQYF.

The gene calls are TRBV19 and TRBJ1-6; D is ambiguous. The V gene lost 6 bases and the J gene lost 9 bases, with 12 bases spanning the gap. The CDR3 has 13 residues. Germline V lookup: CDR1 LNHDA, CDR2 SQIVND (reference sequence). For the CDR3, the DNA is TGTGCCAGTAGCCGGGGAACAGTTTCACCCCTCCACTTT. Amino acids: CASSRGTVSPLHF.

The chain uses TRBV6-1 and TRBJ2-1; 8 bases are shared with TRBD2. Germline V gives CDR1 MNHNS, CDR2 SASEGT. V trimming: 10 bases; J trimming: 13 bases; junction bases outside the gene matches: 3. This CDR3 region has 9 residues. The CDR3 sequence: CATGTSQFF. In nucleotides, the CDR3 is TGTGCCACCGGGACTAGTCAGTTCTTC.

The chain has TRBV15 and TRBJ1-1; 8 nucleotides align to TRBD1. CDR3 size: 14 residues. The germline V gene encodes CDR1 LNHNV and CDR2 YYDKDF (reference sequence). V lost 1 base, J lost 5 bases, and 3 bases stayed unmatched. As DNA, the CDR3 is TGTGCCACCAGCAGAGCAGGGGGCGAAACTGAAGCTTTCTTT. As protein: CATSRAGGETEAFF. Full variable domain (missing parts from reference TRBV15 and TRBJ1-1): DAMVIQNPRYQVTQFGKPVTLSCSQTLNHNVMYWYQQKSSQAPKLLFHYYDKDFNNEADTPDNFQSRRPNTSFCFLDIRSPGLGDTAMYLCATSRAGGETEAFFGQGTRLTVV.

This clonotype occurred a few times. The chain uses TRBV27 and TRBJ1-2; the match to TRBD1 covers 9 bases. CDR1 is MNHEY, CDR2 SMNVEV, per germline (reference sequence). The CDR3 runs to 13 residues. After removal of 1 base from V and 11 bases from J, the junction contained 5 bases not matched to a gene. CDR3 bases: TGTGCCAGCAGTTTATTGGGCGGGACAGGGTACACCTTC. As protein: CASSLLGGTGYTF.

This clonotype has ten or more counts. In nucleotides, the CDR3 is TGTGCCAGCACCGGTGTTTTGTCGAACACTGAAGCTTTCTTT. This codes for CASTGVLSNTEAFF. The gene calls are TRBV25-1 and TRBJ1-1; D gene uncertain. The V end was cut by 7 bases, the J end by 1 base, with 13 bases between. CDR1 MGHDK and CDR2 SYGVNS come from the germline V gene. This CDR3 is 14 amino acids long. The variable domain in full, with the rest retrieved from reference TRBV25-1 and TRBJ1-1, is EADIYQTPRYLVIGTGKKITLECSQTMGHDKMYWYQQDPGMELHLIHYSYGVNSTEKGDLSSESTVSRIRTEHFPLTLESARPSHTSQYLCASTGVLSNTEAFFGQGTRLTVV.

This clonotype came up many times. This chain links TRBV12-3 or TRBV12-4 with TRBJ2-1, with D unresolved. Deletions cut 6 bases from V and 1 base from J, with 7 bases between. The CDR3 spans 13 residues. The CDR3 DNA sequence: TGTGCCAGCAGGGGTACGTCCTACAATGAGCAGTTCTTC. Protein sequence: CASRGTSYNEQFF.

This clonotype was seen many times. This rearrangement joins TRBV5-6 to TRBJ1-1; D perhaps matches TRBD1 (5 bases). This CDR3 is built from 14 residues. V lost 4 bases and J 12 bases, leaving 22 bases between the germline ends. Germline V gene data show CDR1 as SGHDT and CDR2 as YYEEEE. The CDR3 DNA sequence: TGTGCCAGCAGCCTGACCAGGACACGCGACCCCACTTTCTTT. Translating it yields CASSLTRTRDPTFF.

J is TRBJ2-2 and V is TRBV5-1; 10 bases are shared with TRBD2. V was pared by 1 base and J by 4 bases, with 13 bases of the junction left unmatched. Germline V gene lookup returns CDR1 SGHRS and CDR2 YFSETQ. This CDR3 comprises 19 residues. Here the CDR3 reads CASSLRPLRLAGFTGELFF. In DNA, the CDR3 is TGCGCCAGCAGCTTGCGACCCTTGAGACTAGCGGGCTTCACCGGGGAGCTGTTTTTT.

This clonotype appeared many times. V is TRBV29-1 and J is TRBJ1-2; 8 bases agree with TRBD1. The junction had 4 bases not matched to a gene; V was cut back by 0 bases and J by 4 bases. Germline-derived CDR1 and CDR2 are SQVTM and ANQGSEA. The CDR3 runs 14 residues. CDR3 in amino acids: CSVEDAGQAYGYTF. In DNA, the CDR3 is TGCAGCGTTGAAGATGCGGGACAGGCCTATGGCTACACCTTC.

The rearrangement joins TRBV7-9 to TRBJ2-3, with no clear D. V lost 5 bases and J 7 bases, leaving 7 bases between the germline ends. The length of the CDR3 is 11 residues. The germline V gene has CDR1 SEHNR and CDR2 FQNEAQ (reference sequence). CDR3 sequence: CASSPGHTQYF. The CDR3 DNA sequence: TGTGCCAGCAGCCCCGGCCATACGCAGTATTTT.

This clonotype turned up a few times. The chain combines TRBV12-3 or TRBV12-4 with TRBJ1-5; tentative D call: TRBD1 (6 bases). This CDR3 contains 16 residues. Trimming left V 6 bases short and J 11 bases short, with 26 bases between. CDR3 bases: TGTGCCAGCAGCATTAGAAGGGGGGGTTCCAATGTGGCCCAGCATTTT. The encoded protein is CASSIRRGGSNVAQHF.

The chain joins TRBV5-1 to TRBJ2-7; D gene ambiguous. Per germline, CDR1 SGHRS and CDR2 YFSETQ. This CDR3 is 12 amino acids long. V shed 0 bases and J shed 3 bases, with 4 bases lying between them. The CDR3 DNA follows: TGCGCCAGCAGCTTGGACCTCTACGAGCAGTACTTC. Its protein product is CASSLDLYEQYF.

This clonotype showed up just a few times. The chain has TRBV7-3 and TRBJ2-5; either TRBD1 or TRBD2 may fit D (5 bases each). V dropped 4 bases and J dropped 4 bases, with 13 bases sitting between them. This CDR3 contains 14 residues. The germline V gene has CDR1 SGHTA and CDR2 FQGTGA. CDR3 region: CASSYQGSGETQYF. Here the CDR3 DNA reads TGTGCCAGCAGCTACCAGGGAAGCGGAGAGACCCAGTACTTC.

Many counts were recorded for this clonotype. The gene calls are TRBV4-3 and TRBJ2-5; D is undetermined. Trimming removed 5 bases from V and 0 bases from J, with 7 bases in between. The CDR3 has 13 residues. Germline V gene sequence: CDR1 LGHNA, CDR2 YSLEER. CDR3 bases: TGCGCCAGCAGCGAAGGGAACCAAGAGACCCAGTACTTC. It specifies CASSEGNQETQYF.